This entry describes one T cell receptor beta chain. Its antigen is as yet unknown. From germline, CDR1 is MNHEY and CDR2 SVGAGI. This CDR3 comprises 16 residues. Losses at the gene ends were 4 bases for V and 8 bases for J; bases not matched to a gene: 9. Generated by immunoSEQ multiplex PCR, the TCRdb table keeps only in-frame clones and is missing some. The table shows around 83,000 clones, with just over 90% occurring only once. This sample was included in a study of T cell responses to AZD1222 COVID-19 vaccine. Study results and limitations: Vaccine-associated CD4 TCRs ranged over spike, dominating at 160-218 and 743-854. Sampling captured repertoires only after the peak T cell response. There were mostly white British donors and more females than males, and clonal diversity was possibly underestimated. Among those given AZD1222, only six were seropositive at baseline.

The sequencing used peripheral blood, collected on day 0 of AZD1222 vaccination. The sequence came from an adult in good health. This sequence joins TRBV6-5 and TRBJ1-6, with 9 bases identical to TRBD1. CDR3 sequence (DNA): TGTGCCAGCAGTTCCCCTGGGACAGGGAGAGATTCACCCCTCCACTTT. This encodes CASSSPGTGRDSPLHF.